This T cell receptor beta chain was captured by sequencing in a study of T cells in placental villitis. Broader study findings: Each placenta with villitis of unknown etiology had largely its own expanded clones. Median clonality was approximately 0.055 in villitis of unknown etiology placentae versus around 0.0056 in controls.

The V end was cut by 3 bases, the J end by 11 bases, with 11 bases between. Germline V gene lookup returns CDR1 MNHEY and CDR2 SMNVEV (reference sequence). This CDR3 comprises 12 residues. This was the immunoSEQ v4 assay. Assay used: immunoSEQ multiplex PCR; TCRdb lists only in-frame clones, some missing. The sample has over a thousand clones, 76% seen once. In regard to this clone: Antigen unknown.

Specimen: placental tissue containing maternal and fetal cells. The TCR was taken from a human patient with villitis of unknown etiology; the placental T cells may come from both mother and fetus. The rearrangement links TRBV27 to TRBJ1-5; no definite D call. The CDR3 here is CASSLTHGSQHF. Here the CDR3 DNA reads TGTGCCAGCAGTTTGACCCATGGGTCCCAGCATTTT.